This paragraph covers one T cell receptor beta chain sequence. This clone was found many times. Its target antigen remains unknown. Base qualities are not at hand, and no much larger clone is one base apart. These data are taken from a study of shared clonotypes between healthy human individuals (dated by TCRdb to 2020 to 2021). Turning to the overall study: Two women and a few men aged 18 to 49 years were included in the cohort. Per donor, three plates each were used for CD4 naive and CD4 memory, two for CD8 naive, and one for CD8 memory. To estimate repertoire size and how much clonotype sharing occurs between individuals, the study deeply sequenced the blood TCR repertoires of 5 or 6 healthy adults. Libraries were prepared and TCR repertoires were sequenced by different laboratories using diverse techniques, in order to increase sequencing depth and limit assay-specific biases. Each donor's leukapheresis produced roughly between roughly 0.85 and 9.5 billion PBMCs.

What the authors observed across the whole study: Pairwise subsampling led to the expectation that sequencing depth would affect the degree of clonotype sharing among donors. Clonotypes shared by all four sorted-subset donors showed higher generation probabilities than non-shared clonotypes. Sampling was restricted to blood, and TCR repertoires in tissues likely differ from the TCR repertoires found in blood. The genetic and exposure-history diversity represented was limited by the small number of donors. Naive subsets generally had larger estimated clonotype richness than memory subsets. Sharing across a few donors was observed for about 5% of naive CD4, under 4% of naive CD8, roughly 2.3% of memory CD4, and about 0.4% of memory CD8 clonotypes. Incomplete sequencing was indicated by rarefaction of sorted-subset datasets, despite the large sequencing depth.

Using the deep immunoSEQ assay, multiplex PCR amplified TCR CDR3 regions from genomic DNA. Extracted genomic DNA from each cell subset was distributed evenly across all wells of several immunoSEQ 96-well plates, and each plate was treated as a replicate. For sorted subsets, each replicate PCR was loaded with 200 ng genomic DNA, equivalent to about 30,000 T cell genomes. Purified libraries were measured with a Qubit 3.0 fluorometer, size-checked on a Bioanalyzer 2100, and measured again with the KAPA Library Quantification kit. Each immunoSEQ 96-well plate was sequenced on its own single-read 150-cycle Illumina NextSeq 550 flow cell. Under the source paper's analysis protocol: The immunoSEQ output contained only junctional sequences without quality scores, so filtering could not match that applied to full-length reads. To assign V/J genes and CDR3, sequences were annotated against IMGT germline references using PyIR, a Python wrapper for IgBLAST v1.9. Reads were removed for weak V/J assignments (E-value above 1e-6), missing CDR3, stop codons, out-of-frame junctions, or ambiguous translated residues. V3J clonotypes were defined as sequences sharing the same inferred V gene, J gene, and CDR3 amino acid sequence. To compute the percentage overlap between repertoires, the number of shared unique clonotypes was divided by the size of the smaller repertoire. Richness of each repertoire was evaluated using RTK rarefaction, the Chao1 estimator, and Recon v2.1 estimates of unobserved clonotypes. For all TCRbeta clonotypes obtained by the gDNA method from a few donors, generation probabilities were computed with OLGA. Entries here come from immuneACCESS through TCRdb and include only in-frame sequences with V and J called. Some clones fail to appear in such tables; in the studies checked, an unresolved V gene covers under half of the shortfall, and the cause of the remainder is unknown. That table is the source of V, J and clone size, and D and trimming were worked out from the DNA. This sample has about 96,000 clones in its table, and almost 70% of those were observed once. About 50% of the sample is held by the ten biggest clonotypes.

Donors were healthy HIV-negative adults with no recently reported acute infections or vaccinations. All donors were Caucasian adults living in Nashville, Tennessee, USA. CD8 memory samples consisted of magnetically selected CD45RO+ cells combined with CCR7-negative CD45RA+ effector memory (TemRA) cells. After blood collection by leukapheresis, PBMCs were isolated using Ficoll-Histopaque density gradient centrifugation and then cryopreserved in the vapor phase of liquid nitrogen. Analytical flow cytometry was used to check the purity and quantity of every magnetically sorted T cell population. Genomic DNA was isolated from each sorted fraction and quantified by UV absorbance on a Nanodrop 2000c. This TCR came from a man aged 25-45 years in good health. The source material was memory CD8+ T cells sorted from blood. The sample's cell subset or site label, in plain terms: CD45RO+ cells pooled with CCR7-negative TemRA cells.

Here the CDR3 is given as CASGFMNTEAFF. The DNA is TGTGCCAGCGGTTTCATGAACACTGAAGCTTTCTTT. The V gene is TRBV6-5 and the J gene is TRBJ1-1; a confident D gene designation cannot be given. The germline V gene provides CDR1 MNHEY and CDR2 SVGAGI. The CDR3 measures 12 amino acids from cysteine to phenylalanine. Kept here is only the CDR3 DNA, which spans 36 bases and is read in frame from base 1. Trimming at the junction amounts to 8 bases on V and 0 bases on J, and the germline ends lie 7 bases apart.